One and the same sample provided the 6 T cell receptor beta chains below, sequenced in a study of response to subunit inactivated influenza vaccine. Using its own MiXCR run on the RT-PCR reads, TCRdb lists one record per CDR3 protein. Found here are about half a million distinct CDR3 sequences, 25% of them singletons; the top ten hold 1.5% to 2%. This material consisted of CD4+ T cells sorted from PBMCs, taken less than 6 days after vaccination. The origin of the receptors is a man aged 50-60 years who received an inactivated influenza vaccine.

This clonotype was counted between two and nine times. This chain uses TRBV5-1 with TRBJ2-7, with TRBD2 as a possible D gene (5 bases). This CDR3 contains 16 residues. Germline lookup yields CDR1 SGHRS and CDR2 YFSETQ. V was trimmed by 2 bases and J by 1 base, leaving 16 bases between them. The CDR3 reads CASSFMAGVGSYEQYF. The CDR3 bases are TGCGCCAGCAGCTTCATGGCCGGGGTTGGATCCTACGAGCAGTACTTC.

The sample holds a few counts of this clonotype. This chain uses TRBV20-1 with TRBJ2-1; weak D call: TRBD2 (6 bases). The ends were cut back, 3 bases at V and 7 bases at J, with 16 bases in the middle. The CDR3 totals 14 residues. The germline CDR1 and CDR2 sequences are DFQATT and SNEGSKA (reference sequence). CDR3 bases: TGCAGTGCTAGGACGGGACTCTCTAAAAATGAGCAGTTCTTC. Translating it yields CSARTGLSKNEQFF.

This chain links TRBV4-1 with TRBJ2-2; D remains ambiguous. Per the germline V gene, CDR1 is MGHRA and CDR2 is YSYEKL. This CDR3 comprises 16 residues. In DNA, the CDR3 is TGCGCGTTCAGCCACCGTCCAAGGAGGAACACCGGGGAGCTGTTTTTT. Translated: CAFSHRPRRNTGELFF.

The chain combines TRBV10-3 with TRBJ2-7, with D possibly called TRBD1 or TRBD2 (6 bases each). V dropped 6 bases and J dropped 2 bases, with 14 bases sitting between them. Germline lookup yields CDR1 ENHRY and CDR2 SYGVKD. CDR3 size: 14 residues. The CDR3 loop reads CAIREGVPPYEQYF. The CDR3 coding sequence is TGTGCCATCAGGGAGGGGGTTCCACCCTACGAGCAGTACTTC.

The chain links TRBV12-3 or TRBV12-4 to TRBJ2-5; 8 nucleotides align to TRBD2. V lost 5 bases to trimming and J lost 9 bases; unmatched junction nucleotides: 8. This CDR3 is 13 amino acids long. The CDR3 spells CASSQLAADSQYF. CDR3 nucleotide sequence: TGTGCCAGCAGTCAACTAGCGGCGGATTCCCAGTACTTC.

This rearrangement joins TRBV5-1 to TRBJ2-3, with unresolved D. Trimming removed 4 bases at V and 6 bases at J, with 9 bases between. Germline CDR1 SGHRS, CDR2 YFSETQ. This CDR3 contains 12 residues. CDR3 DNA: TGCGCCAGCAGCACCCTCGGGGATACGCAGTATTTT. This sequence encodes CASSTLGDTQYF.